The T cell receptor (beta chain) described here comes from a study of post-analysis software for immune sequencing data. In the study overall: Included among the disease courses, which were recorded for the cohort, were relapsing-remitting, secondary progressive and progressive-relapsing multiple sclerosis. General study points: Patients with multiple sclerosis recorded significantly lower normalized Chao1 diversity than controls, the study found. The five TRBV segments detected at higher frequency in patients than in controls included TRBV5-6, TRBV5-1 and TRBV20-1. Batch-mates among the samples co-clustered strongly by F measure.

Built from TCR beta cDNA, the libraries had unique molecular identifiers in them. About 500,000 cDNA molecules were obtained per 1 to 10 million input T cells. TCRdb processed the PCR reads anew with MiXCR; each CDR3 protein has one entry. The repertoire holds approximately 360,000 distinct CDR3 sequences, with about a third as singletons. Concerning this clonotype itself: Its matching antigen is unknown.

After removal of 4 bases from V and 4 bases from J, the junction contained 11 bases not matched to a gene. Per germline, CDR1 SGHRS and CDR2 YFSETQ. This CDR3 is built from 16 residues. This rearrangement joins TRBV5-1 to TRBJ2-1; 7 bases agree with TRBD2. The sequence derives from a girl between 5 and 17 years old with multiple sclerosis. Source material: blood. The CDR3 DNA is TGCGCCAGCAGCGCTACGGAGCGGGGTCCTTACAATGAGCAGTTCTTC. This codes for CASSATERGPYNEQFF.